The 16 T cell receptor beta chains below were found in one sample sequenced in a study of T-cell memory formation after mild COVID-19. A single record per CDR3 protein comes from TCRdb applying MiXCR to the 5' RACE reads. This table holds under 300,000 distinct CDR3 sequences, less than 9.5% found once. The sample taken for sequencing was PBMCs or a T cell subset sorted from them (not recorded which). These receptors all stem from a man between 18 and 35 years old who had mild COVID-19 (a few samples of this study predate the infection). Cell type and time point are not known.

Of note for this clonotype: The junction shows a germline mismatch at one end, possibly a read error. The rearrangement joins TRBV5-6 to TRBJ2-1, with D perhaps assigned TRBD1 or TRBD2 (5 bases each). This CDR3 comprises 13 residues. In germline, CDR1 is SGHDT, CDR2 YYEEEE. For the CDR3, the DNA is TGTGCCAGCGCCACGGGGACCTACAGTGAGCAGTTCTTC. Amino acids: CASATGTYSEQFF.

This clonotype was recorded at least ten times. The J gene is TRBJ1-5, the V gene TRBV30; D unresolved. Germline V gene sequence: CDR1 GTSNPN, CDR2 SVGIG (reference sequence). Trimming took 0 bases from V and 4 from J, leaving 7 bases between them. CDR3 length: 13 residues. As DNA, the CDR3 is TGTGCCTGGAGTGTGGCAGCTAATCAGCCCCAGCATTTT. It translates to CAWSVAANQPQHF.

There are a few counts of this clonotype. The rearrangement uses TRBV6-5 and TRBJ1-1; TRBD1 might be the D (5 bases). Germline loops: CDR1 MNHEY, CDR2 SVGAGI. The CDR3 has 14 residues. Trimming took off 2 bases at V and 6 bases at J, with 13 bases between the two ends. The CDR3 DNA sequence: TGTGCCAGCAGTTACCTTAGGGGACTCCCTGAAGCTTTCTTT. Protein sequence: CASSYLRGLPEAFF.

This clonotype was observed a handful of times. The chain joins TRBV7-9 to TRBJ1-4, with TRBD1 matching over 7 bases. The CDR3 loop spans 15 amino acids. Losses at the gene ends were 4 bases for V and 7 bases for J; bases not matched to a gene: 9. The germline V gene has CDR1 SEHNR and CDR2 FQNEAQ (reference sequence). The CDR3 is CASSSQQGLGEKLFF. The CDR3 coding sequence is TGTGCCAGCAGCTCACAACAGGGGCTAGGTGAAAAACTGTTTTTT. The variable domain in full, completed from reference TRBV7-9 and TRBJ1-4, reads DTGVSQNPRHKITKRGQNVTFRCDPISEHNRLYWYRQTLGQGPEFLTYFQNEAQLEKSRLLSDRFSAERPKGSFSTLEIQRTEQGDSAMYLCASSSQQGLGEKLFFGSGTQLSVL.

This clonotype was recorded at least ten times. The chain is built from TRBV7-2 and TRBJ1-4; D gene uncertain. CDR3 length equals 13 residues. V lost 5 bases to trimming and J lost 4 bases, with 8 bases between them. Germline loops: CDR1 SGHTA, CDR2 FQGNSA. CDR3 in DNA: TGTGCCAGCAGCCGGACGATTAATGAAAAACTGTTTTTT. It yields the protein CASSRTINEKLFF.

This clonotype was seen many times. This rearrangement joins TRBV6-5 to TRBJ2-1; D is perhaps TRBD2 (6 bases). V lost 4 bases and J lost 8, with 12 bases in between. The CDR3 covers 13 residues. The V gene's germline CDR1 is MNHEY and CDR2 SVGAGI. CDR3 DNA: TGTGCCAGCAGTTCGGCCGGGGAGGATGAGCAGTTCTTC. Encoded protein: CASSSAGEDEQFF.

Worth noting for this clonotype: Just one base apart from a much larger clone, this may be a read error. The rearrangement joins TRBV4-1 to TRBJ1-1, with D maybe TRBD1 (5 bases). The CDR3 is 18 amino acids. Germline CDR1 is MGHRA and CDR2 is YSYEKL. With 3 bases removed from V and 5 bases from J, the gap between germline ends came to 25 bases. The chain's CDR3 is CASSHVGGPGGVGTEAFF. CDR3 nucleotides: TGCGCCAGCAGCCACGTCGGTGGCCCGGGAGGGGTAGGGACTGAAGCTTTCTTT.

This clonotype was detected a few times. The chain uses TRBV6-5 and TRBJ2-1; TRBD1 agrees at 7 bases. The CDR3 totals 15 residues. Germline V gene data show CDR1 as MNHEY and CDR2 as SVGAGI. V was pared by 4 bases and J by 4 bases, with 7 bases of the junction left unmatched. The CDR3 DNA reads TGTGCCAGCAGTTTCCGGGACAGCAGATACAATGAGCAGTTCTTC. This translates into CASSFRDSRYNEQFF.

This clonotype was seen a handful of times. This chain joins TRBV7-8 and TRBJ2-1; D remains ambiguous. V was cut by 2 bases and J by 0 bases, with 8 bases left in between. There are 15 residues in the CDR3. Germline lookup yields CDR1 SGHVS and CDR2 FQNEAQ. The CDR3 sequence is CASSLYISSYNEQFF. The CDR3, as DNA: TGTGCCAGCAGCTTATACATAAGCTCCTACAATGAGCAGTTCTTC. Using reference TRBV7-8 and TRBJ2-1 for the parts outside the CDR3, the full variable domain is GAGVSQSPRYKVAKRGQDVALRCDPISGHVSLFWYQQALGQGPEFLTYFQNEAQLDKSGLPSDRFFAERPEGSVSTLKIQRTQQEDSAVYLCASSLYISSYNEQFFGPGTRLTVL.

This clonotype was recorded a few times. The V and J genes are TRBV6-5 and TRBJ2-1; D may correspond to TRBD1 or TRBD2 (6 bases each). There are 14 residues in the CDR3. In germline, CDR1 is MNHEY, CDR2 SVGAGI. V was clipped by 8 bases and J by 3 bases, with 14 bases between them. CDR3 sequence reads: CASRLRGVYNEQFF. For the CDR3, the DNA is TGTGCCAGCCGCCTGAGGGGGGTCTACAATGAGCAGTTCTTC.

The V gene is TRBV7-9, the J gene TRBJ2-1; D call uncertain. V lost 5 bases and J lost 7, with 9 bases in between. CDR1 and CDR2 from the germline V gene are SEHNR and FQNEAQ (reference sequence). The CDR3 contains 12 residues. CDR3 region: CASSPTPNEQFF. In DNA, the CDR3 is TGTGCCAGCAGCCCGACACCGAATGAGCAGTTCTTC.

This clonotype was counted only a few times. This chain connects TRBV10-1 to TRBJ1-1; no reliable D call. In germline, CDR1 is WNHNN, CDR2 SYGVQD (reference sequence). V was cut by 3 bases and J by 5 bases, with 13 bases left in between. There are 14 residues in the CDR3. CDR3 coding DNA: TGCGCCAGCAGTGATCAGCAGGCTGGAACTGAAGCTTTCTTT. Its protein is CASSDQQAGTEAFF.

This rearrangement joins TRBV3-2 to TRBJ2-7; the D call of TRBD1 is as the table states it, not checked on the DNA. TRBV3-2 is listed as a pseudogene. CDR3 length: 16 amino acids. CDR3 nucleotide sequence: TGTGCCAGCAGCCACCTCCGTCGGGACAGACCCTACGAGCAGTACGTC. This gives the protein CASSHLRRDRPYEQYV.

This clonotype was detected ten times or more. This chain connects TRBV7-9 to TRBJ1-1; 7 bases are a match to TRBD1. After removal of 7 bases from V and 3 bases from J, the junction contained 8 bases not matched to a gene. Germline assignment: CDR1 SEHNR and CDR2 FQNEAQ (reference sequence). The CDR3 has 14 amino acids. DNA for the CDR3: TGTGCCAGCATCTGGAGGGGGCTCCACACTGAAGCTTTCTTT. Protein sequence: CASIWRGLHTEAFF.

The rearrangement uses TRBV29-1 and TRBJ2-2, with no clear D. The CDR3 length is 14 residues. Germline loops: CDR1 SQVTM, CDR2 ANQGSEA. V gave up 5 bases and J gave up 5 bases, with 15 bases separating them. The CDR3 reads CSVLGQAGTGELFF. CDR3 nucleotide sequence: TGCAGCGTTCTAGGGCAGGCCGGAACCGGGGAGCTGTTTTTT.

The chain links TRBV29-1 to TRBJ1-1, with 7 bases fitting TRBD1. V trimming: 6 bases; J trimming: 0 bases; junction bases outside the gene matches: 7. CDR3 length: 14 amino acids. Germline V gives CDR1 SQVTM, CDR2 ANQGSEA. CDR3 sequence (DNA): TGCAGCGTCGCGCCGGGACAGTTGAACACTGAAGCTTTCTTT. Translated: CSVAPGQLNTEAFF.